Listed below are T cell receptor beta chains from one sample, sequenced in a study of blood T cell repertoires in COVID-19. Profiling relied on immunoSEQ multiplex PCR, and the TCRdb table lists in-frame clones only, not all of them. The profile shows fewer than 500,000 clones, around 90% of them singletons. Sequenced: peripheral blood. These receptor sequences come from a man younger than 35 with COVID-19, enrolled during active disease. Each CDR3 is given with its conserved first and last residue. D genes are given only for firm matches. For some rows the clone size is stated as once, few or many, or as a class when expanded; others skip it.

>TRBV5-1|15|NA|TRBJ2-3|NA
TGCGCCAGCAGTCTAGGACTCGCCGCCGGGGATACGCAGTATTTT
CASSLGLAAGDTQYF
>TRBV28|14|NA|TRBJ2-5|TRBD1
TGTGCCAGCAGGGGAGGGACAGGGGAAGAGACCCAGTACTTC
CASRGGTGEETQYF
>TRBV6-5|13|NA|TRBJ1-2|NA
TGTGCCAGCACCAACGGGGGGCCCGGTGGCTACACCTTC
CASTNGGPGGYTF
>TRBV7-9|14|NA|TRBJ2-7|TRBD2
TGTGCCAGCAGCTCGGGGGGGCTTTCCTACGAGCAGTACTTC
CASSSGGLSYEQYF
>TRBV18|15|NA|TRBJ2-3|NA
TGTGCCAGCTCACAGGACAGTCCTAGCACAGATACGCAGTATTTT
CASSQDSPSTDTQYF
>TRBV10-3|13|once|TRBJ2-7|NA
TGTGCCATCAGTGAGTCCAGGGCACACGAGCAGTACTTC
CAISESRAHEQYF
>TRBV20-1|14|NA|TRBJ2-3|NA
TGCAGTGCTAGTTCAGCGGCGAAGACAGATACGCAGTATTTT
CSASSAAKTDTQYF
>TRBV24-1|17|NA|TRBJ2-3|TRBD1
TGTGCCACCAGTGAGTCCGGGACAGGGTTGGACACAGATACGCAGTATTTT
CATSESGTGLDTDTQYF
>TRBV10-2|17|NA|TRBJ2-7|TRBD1
TGCGCCAGCAAACACTTGGATACGGGACAGGGACGACACGAGCAGTACTTC
CASKHLDTGQGRHEQYF
>TRBV6-4|14|NA|TRBJ2-7|TRBD1
TGTGCCAGCAGTGACGGGGACAGGGCCTACGAGCAGTACTTC
CASSDGDRAYEQYF
>TRBV7-3|19|NA|TRBJ1-4|TRBD1
TGTGCCAGCAGCTTAATTCGGCTAGGGGGCGGGTCAACTAATGAAAAACTGTTTTTT
CASSLIRLGGGSTNEKLFF
>TRBV6-5|16|NA|TRBJ2-1|TRBD2
TGTGCCAGCAGTTACCCCACTAGCGGGGCATACAATGAGCAGTTCTTC
CASSYPTSGAYNEQFF
>TRBV2|12|NA|TRBJ2-5|NA
TGTGCCAGTACGGGAGAGCAAGAGACCCAGTACTTC
CASTGEQETQYF
>TRBV4-1|15|NA|TRBJ1-1|NA
TGCGCCAGCAGCCAAGATCGCTCGGGGAACACTGAAGCTTTCTTT
CASSQDRSGNTEAFF
>TRBV18|13|NA|TRBJ2-3|NA
TGTGCCAGCTGTCGCGGATACACAGATACGCAGTATTTT
CASCRGYTDTQYF
>TRBV12-5|17|NA|TRBJ1-1|TRBD1
TGTGCTAGTGCCCCCACGGACAGGGGGCCCCTGAACACTGAAGCTTTCTTT
CASAPTDRGPLNTEAFF
>TRBV5-6|16|once|TRBJ2-1|NA
TGTGCCAGCAGCGGGGCGGCAAGGGTGAAGGTGAATGAGCAGTTCTTC
CASSGAARVKVNEQFF
>TRBV6-5|12|NA|TRBJ1-6|NA
TGTGCCAGCGCGGGTCCTTGGTCTCCCCTCCACTTT
CASAGPWSPLHF
>TRBV19|15|NA|TRBJ2-7|NA
TGTGCCAGTAGTATAGTCGCCGGGATGGGCTACGAGCAGTACTTC
CASSIVAGMGYEQYF
>TRBV7-9|15|NA|TRBJ2-7|NA
TGTGCCAGCAGCTTAGTTCCGGGAGCCACCTACGAGCAGTACTTC
CASSLVPGATYEQYF
>TRBV5-1|14|NA|TRBJ2-7|NA
TGCGCCAGCAGCTTGGACAGGGTCAGCTACGAGCAGTACTTC
CASSLDRVSYEQYF
>TRBV6-2/TRBV6-3|17|few|TRBJ2-1|TRBD2
TGTGCCAGCAGTTTTGGTAGCGGGAGGAGCTCCTACAATGAGCAGTTCTTC
CASSFGSGRSSYNEQFF
>TRBV25-1|14|NA|TRBJ1-4|NA
TGTGCCAGCAGTGAAGATGGGGGGAGGGAAAAACTGTTTTTT
CASSEDGGREKLFF
>TRBV10-3|14|NA|TRBJ2-7|TRBD1
TGTGCCATCAGTCCCTCGGGACAGCCCTACGAGCAGTACTTC
CAISPSGQPYEQYF